Each of the 10 T cell receptor beta chains below was sequenced from the same sample in a study of cytomegalovirus exposure and HLA in healthy donors. The PCR had 60 Vbeta and 13 Jbeta primers. Some clones are missing from TCRdb's copy, which holds only in-frame ones; the method was immunoSEQ multiplex PCR. The table shows 150,000 to 200,000 clones, with around 90% occurring only once. Source material: PBMCs. These receptors all stem from a woman aged 18-29 years in good health and CMV-seronegative.

This clone was observed a handful of times. The rearrangement uses TRBV9 and TRBJ2-3; 7 bases are a match to TRBD1. Germline CDR1 is SGDLS and CDR2 is YYNGEE. After removal of 4 bases from V and 3 bases from J, the junction contained 5 bases not matched to a gene. The CDR3 consists of 14 residues. CDR3 sequence: CASSPGQATDTQYF. The CDR3 DNA sequence: TGTGCCAGCAGCCCCGGACAGGCGACAGATACGCAGTATTTT.

The rearrangement links TRBV5-4 to TRBJ2-7; 9 nucleotides match TRBD2. Looked up from germline, CDR1 is SGHNT and CDR2 is YYREEE (reference sequence). The CDR3 runs to 15 residues. Trimming took 0 bases from V and 3 from J; bases not matched to a gene: 4. Written as DNA, the CDR3 is TGTGCCAGCAGCTTGGACAGCGGGGGGTACTACGAGCAGTACTTC. Translating gives CASSLDSGGYYEQYF.

V usage is TRBV13 and J usage is TRBJ2-1; TRBD2 aligns across 9 bases. The CDR3 length is 17 residues. Germline trimming cut 5 bases from V and 2 bases from J; bases unmatched to any gene: 10. Germline-derived CDR1 and CDR2 are PRHDT and FYEKMQ (reference sequence). This chain's CDR3 is CASSPRLAVTAYNEQFF. CDR3 sequence (DNA): TGTGCCAGCAGCCCCCGACTAGCGGTGACCGCCTACAATGAGCAGTTCTTC.

The rearrangement uses TRBV5-1 and TRBJ2-3; TRBD2 agrees at 7 bases. Per the germline V gene, CDR1 is SGHRS and CDR2 is YFSETQ. The V gene end was trimmed by 1 base and the J gene end by 4 bases; junction bases not matched to a gene: 6. The CDR3 extends over 15 amino acids. CDR3 sequence: CASSLTGREADTQYF. DNA for the CDR3: TGCGCCAGCAGCTTGACGGGGAGGGAAGCAGATACGCAGTATTTT.

The V and J genes are TRBV15 and TRBJ2-3, with 10 bases fitting TRBD1. CDR1 is LNHNV, CDR2 YYDKDF, per germline (reference sequence). V shed 3 bases and J 6 bases; nucleotides not matched to a gene: 9. This CDR3 has 16 amino acids. The CDR3 DNA reads TGTGCCACCAGCAGCGTACCGGGACAGGGGAATGATACGCAGTATTTT. Translating it yields CATSSVPGQGNDTQYF.

This chain joins TRBV5-1 and TRBJ2-2; D unclear. Germline CDR1 SGHRS, CDR2 YFSETQ. There are 15 residues in the CDR3. The V and J ends lost 1 base and 3 bases respectively, with 10 bases between them. The CDR3: CASSLFPTHTGELFF. The CDR3 DNA reads TGCGCCAGCAGCTTGTTTCCGACTCACACCGGGGAGCTGTTTTTT.

The chain is built from TRBV30 and TRBJ2-1; 10 bases are shared with TRBD1. The CDR3 contains 15 residues. Germline V CDR1 and CDR2: GTSNPN, SVGIG (reference sequence). With 8 bases clipped from V and 8 bases from J, the junction kept 15 bases outside the gene matches. CDR3 sequence reads: CAGKRWTGGIHEQFF. As DNA, the CDR3 is TGTGCCGGGAAAAGGTGGACAGGGGGTATCCATGAGCAGTTCTTC.

V is TRBV11-2 and J is TRBJ2-7; D gene uncertain. V lost 3 bases to trimming and J lost 0 bases, with 12 bases between them. The germline V gene has CDR1 SGHAT and CDR2 FQNNGV. This CDR3 contains 15 residues. The CDR3 loop is CASSFSPDSSYEQYF. The CDR3 DNA sequence: TGTGCCAGCAGCTTTAGCCCGGATAGCTCCTACGAGCAGTACTTC.

The gene calls are TRBV30 and TRBJ2-1; 7 nucleotides agree with TRBD2. The CDR3 has 16 residues. The V gene's germline CDR1 is GTSNPN and CDR2 SVGIG (reference sequence). Unmatched junction bases numbered 11, after V lost 5 bases and J lost 1 base. This chain's CDR3 is CAWGLSGGRSYNEQFF. DNA for the CDR3: TGTGCCTGGGGTCTATCGGGGGGAAGATCCTACAATGAGCAGTTCTTC.

The chain combines TRBV18 with TRBJ1-1; 7 bases are shared with TRBD1. The CDR3 is made up of 17 amino acids. The germline CDR1 and CDR2 sequences are KGHSH and LQKENI. V lost 1 base, J lost 2 bases, and 10 bases stayed unmatched. CDR3 in amino acids: CASSPLGTALLNTEAFF. In DNA, the CDR3 is TGTGCCAGCTCACCACTGGGGACAGCTCTACTCAACACTGAAGCTTTCTTT.